This record looks at one T cell receptor (beta chain) sequence and its context. Adults between roughly 18 and 90 years of age took part from 20 to 25 US areas. Each recovered donor of Cohort 3 presented with two negative PCRs, clearance, or symptom resolution. Germline-derived CDR1 and CDR2 are DFQATT and SNEGSKA (reference sequence). The CDR3 sequence is 13 residues long. V lost 3 bases and J 7 bases, leaving 15 bases between the germline ends. The data were obtained in a study of blood T cell repertoires in COVID-19. Study-level information: There were acute and convalescent COVID-19 samples, and they came from the United States, Italy and Spain.

Authors' analysis steps: Reference gene primers were amplified, and this amplification served to estimate nucleated cell counts. Clones were read by immunoSEQ multiplex PCR, and TCRdb kept only the in-frame ones, dropping some. V, J and clone size were drawn from that table, and D and trimming were deduced from the DNA. Of fewer than 300,000 clones in the sample, approximately 92% are singletons; the top ten hold more than 0.95%. The TCR comes from a young woman who had recovered from COVID-19. Sample: PBMCs or T cells enriched from blood (not recorded which). This chain uses TRBV20-1 with TRBJ2-5, with D possibly TRBD1 on 5 matching bases. CDR3 residues: CSASFRQTGTQYF. The DNA of the CDR3 is TGCAGTGCTAGTTTCCGACAGACCGGGACCCAGTACTTC.